This T cell receptor (beta chain) came from a study of CD8 T cells in ankylosing spondylitis (dated by TCRdb to about 2017). In the study overall: To find TCR variants linked to disease, the study profiled T cell receptor beta repertoires in ankylosing spondylitis patients and healthy donors. The full study cohort was made up of over 20 ankylosing spondylitis patients and around 100 healthy donors. Peripheral blood was sampled, and synovial fluid was additionally collected from ankylosing spondylitis patients. The study at large found these results: A CD8+ phenotype was shown by the disease-linked clones, which were found at relatively low frequencies in peripheral blood. The disease-linked clones were reported to be significantly enriched in matched synovial fluid samples from ankylosing spondylitis patients. Some motif variants had previously been reported in the synovial fluid and blood of reactive arthritis patients, which suggests shared mechanisms of disease initiation. Blood from ankylosing spondylitis patients appeared to be characterized by a TCR beta motif composed of about eight highly homologous amino acid variants.

This clonotype showed up many times. It lacks a known antigen. The record has no base qualities; no much larger clone is one base away. The sample was run on an Illumina HiSeq 2500. Quantitative 5'-RACE with molecular barcodes was the method used to prepare the TCR beta libraries. The published analysis was carried out like this. To identify disease-linked TCR variants, a new computational method was used, one built on a probabilistic model of VDJ rearrangement. In TCRdb, the public reads were trimmed at Q25 with fastp and aligned with MiXCR, with productive beta chains retained. Every entry covers one CDR3 protein and lists the most common genes and DNA from its rows. The V and J calls and clone size come from TCRdb's table, not from the authors' own analysis. The sample profile shows around 130,000 distinct CDR3 sequences; around 7% of them were found once. The ten largest clones represent 9% to 15% of the sample.

Based on the germline V gene, the CDR1 and CDR2 sequences are MNHEY and SVGAGI. The trim is 0 bases for V and 2 bases for J, with a gap of 4 bases between the germline ends. The CDR3 runs 13 residues from the cysteine to the phenylalanine. Just CDR3 DNA is preserved here, 39 bases in frame from base 1. The source of this sequence is a male donor with ankylosing spondylitis or in good health (not recorded which). The sequence joins TRBV6-5 to TRBJ2-5, with the D segment identity uncertain. The sequenced material came from blood, either unsorted or a sorted T cell fraction (not recorded which). The CDR3 in this case is CASSYSRQETQYF. The nucleotides read TGTGCCAGCAGTTACTCGCGGCAAGAGACCCAGTACTTC.